The clone carrying this TCR beta chain was seen many times. Its antigen is still unknown. This CDR3 has 14 amino acids. V trimming: 2 bases; J trimming: 2 bases; junction bases outside the gene matches: 3. Looked up from germline, CDR1 is DFQATT and CDR2 is SNEGSKA (reference sequence). Construction of the TCRbeta library involved unique molecular identifiers. TCRdb itself ran the PCR reads through MiXCR, one entry per CDR3 protein. Here the sample spans roughly 240,000 distinct CDR3 sequences, approximately 8.9% being singletons. The sample belongs to a study of T-cell reconstitution after alpha-beta-depleted transplantation in children. Points from the study as a whole: Several hundred expanded graft clones reportedly gave rise to the alpha-beta T cells present about two months after transplant.

The material sequenced was PBMCs, mostly from graft donor cells, taken 180 days after TCRalphabeta/CD19-depleted stem cell transplant. The clonotype was recovered from a male patient between 5 and 17 years old who had a stem cell transplant for acute lymphoblastic leukemia, so the T cells may come from the graft donor. V is TRBV20-1 and J is TRBJ2-1; TRBD2 agrees at 7 bases. This CDR3 is CSARLAATYNEQFF. The DNA for the CDR3 is TGCAGTGCTAGACTAGCGGCCACCTACAATGAGCAGTTCTTC.